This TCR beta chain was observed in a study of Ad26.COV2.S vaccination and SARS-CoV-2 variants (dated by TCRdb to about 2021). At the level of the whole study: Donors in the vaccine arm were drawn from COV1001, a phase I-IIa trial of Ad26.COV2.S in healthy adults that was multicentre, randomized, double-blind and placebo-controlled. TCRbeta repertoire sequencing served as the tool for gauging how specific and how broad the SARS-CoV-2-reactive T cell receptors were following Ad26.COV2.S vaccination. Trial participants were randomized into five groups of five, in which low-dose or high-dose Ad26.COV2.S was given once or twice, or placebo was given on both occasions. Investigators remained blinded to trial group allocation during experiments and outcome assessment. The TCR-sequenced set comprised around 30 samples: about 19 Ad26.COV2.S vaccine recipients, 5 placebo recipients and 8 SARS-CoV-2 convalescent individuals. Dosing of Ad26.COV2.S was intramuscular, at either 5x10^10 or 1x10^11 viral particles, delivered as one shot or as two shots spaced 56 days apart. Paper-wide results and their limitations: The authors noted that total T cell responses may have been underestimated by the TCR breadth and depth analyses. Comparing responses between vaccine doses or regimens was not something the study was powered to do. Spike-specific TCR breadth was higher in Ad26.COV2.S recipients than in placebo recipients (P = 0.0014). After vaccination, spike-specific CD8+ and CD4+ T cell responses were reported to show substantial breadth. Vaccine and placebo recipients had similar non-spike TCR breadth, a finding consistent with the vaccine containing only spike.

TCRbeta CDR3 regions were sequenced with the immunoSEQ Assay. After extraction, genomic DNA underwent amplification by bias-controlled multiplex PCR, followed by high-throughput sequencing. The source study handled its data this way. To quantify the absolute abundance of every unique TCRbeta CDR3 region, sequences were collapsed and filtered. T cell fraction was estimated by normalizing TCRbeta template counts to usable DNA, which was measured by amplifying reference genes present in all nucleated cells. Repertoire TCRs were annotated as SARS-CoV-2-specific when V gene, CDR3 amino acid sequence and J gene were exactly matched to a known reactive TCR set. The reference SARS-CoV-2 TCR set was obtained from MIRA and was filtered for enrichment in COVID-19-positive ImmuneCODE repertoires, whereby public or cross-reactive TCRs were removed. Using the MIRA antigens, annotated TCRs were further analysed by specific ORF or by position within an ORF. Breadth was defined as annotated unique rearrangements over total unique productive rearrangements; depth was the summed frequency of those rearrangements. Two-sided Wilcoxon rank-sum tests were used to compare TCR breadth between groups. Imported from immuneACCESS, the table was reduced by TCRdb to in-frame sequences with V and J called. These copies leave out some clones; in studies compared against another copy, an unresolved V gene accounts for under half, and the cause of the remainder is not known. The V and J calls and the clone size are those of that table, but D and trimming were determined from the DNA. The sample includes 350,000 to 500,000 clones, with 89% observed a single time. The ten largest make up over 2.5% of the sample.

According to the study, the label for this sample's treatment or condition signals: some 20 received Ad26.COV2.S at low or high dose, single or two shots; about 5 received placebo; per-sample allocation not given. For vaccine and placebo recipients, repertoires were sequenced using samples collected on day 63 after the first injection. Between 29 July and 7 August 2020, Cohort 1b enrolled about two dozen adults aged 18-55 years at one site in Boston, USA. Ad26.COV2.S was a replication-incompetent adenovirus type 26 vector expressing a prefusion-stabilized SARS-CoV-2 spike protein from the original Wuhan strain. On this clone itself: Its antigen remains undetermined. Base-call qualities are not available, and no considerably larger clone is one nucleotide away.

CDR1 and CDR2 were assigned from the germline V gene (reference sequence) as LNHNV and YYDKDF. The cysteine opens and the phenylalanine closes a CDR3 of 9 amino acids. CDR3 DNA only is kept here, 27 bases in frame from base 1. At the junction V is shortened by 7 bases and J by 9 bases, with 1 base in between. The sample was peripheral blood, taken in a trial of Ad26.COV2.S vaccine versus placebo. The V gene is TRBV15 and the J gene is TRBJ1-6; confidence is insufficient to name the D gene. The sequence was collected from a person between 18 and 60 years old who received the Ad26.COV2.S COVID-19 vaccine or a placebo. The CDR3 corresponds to CATTSPLHF. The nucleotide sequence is TGTGCCACCACTTCACCCCTCCACTTT.